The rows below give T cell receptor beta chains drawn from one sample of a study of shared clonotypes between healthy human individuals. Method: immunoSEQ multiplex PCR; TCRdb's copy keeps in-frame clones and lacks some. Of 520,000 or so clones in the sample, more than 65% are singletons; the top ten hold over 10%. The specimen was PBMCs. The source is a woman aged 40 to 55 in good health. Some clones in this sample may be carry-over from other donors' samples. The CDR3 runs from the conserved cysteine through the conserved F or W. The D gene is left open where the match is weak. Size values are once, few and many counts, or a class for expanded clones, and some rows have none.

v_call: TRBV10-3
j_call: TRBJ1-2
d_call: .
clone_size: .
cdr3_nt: TGTGCCATCAGTGAGGGACTCCTCTATGGCTACACCTTC
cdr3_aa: CAISEGLLYGYTF

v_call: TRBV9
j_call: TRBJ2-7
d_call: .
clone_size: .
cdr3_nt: TGTGCCAGCAGCGTAGCTTCAGGAAACTACGAGCAGTACTTC
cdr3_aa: CASSVASGNYEQYF

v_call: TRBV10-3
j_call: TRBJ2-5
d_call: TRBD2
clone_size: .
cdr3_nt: TGTGCCAGCACTAGCGGGGGCCAAGAGACCCAGTACTTC
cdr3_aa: CASTSGGQETQYF

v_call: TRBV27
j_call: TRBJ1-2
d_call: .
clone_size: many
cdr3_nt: TGTGCCACTTCGCAGGGGAGAGGGGATCGCCTAAACTATGGCTACACCTTC
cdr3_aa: CATSQGRGDRLNYGYTF

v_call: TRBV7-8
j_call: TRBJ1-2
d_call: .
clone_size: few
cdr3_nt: TGTGCCAGCAGCTTAGACAGCAACTATGGCTACACCTTC
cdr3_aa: CASSLDSNYGYTF

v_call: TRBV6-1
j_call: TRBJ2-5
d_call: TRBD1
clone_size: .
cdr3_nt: TGTGCCAGCAAGTCCCGGGACAGGAACTTAGAGACCCAGTACTTC
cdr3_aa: CASKSRDRNLETQYF

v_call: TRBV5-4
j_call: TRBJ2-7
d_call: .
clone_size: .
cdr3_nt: TGTGCCAGCAGCTTGCGAGGACTATCCTACGAGCAGTACTTC
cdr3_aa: CASSLRGLSYEQYF

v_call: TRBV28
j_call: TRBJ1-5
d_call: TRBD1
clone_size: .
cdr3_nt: TGTGCCAGCAAACCACTAGGGACAGTTAGCAATCAGCCCCAGCATTTT
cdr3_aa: CASKPLGTVSNQPQHF

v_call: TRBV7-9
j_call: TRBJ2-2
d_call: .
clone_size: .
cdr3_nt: TGTGCCAGCACCCCAAGGGTATGGGCAAACACCGGGGAGCTGTTTTTT
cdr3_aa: CASTPRVWANTGELFF

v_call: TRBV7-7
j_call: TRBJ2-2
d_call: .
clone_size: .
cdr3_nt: TGTGCTAGCAGTCCCCTGGCAACGAACACCGGGGAGCTGTTTTTT
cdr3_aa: CASSPLATNTGELFF

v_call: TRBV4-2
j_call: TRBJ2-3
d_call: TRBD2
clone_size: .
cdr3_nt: TGTGCCAGCAGCCAAGAACTAGCGGGAGGAACAGATACGCAGTATTTT
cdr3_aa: CASSQELAGGTDTQYF

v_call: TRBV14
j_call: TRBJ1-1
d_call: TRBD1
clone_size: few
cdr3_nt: TGTGCCAGCATAGGGACAGGGTGGACTGAAGCTTTCTTT
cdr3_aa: CASIGTGWTEAFF

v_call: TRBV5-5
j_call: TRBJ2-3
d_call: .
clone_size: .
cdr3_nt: TGTGCCAGCAGCCCGGGTCCGGGGGATACGCAGTATTTT
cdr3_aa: CASSPGPGDTQYF

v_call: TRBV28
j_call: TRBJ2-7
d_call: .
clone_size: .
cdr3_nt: TGTGCCAGCGCCCGCAGGGGGGTCTCCTACGAGCAGTACTTC
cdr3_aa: CASARRGVSYEQYF

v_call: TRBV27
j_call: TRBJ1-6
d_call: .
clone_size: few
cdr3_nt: TGTGCCAGCAGTCCCCGGCCCCGCTATAATTCACCCCTCCACTTT
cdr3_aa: CASSPRPRYNSPLHF

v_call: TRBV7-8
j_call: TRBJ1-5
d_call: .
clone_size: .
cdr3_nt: TGTGCCAGCAGCCCGGGGATCGGGGGGAATCAGCCCCAGCATTTT
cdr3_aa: CASSPGIGGNQPQHF

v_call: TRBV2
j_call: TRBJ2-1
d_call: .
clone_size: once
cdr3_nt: TGTGCCAGCAGTGAGAAGCGGCTCGACAATGAGCAGTTCTTC
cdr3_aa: CASSEKRLDNEQFF

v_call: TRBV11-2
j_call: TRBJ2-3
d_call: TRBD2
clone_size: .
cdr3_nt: TGTGCCAGCAGCTTTTCCACTAGCGGACACGGGACCACAGATACGCAGTATTTT
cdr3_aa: CASSFSTSGHGTTDTQYF

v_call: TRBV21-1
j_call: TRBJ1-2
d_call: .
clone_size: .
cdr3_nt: TGTGCCAGCAGCACAGCCAGACAGGAGTCTAACTATGGCTACACCTTC
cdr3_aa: CASSTARQESNYGYTF

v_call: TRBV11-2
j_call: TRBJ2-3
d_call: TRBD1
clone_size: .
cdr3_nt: TGTGCCAGCAGCTTAGTCCTCTCCGGAGTCAGGGGGCCCACAGATACGCAGTATTTT
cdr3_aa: CASSLVLSGVRGPTDTQYF

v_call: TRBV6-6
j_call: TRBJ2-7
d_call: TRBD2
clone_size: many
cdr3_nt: TGTGCCAGCAGTTACTCGCGCCTAGCGGGGTCCGAGCAGTACTTC
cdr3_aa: CASSYSRLAGSEQYF

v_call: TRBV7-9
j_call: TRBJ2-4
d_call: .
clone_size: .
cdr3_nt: TGTGCCAGCAGCTTCCCCACAGGTGCATTAGCCAAAAACATTCAGTACTTC
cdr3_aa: CASSFPTGALAKNIQYF

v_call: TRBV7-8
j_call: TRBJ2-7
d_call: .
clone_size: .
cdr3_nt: TGTGCCAGCAGCCGGGACAGCGGTGGGCGCGGGAGAAGGTACGAGCAGTACTTC
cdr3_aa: CASSRDSGGRGRRYEQYF

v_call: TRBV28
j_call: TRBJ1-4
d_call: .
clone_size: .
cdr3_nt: TGTGCCAGCAGTTTACTGGGACCTAATGAAAAACTGTTTTTT
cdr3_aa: CASSLLGPNEKLFF

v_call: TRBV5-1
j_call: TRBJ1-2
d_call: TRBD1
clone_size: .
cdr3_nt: TGCGCCAGCAGCGGATCACAGGGGAACTATGGCTACACCTTC
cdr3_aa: CASSGSQGNYGYTF

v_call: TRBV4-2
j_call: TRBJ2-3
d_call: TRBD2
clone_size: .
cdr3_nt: TGTGCCAGCAGCCCCAGACTAGCGGGAGATGTCGATACGCAGTATTTT
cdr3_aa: CASSPRLAGDVDTQYF

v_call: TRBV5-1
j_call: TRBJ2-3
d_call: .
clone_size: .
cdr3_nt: TGCGCCAGCAGACCCAGGGCTACCACAGATACGCAGTATTTT
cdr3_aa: CASRPRATTDTQYF

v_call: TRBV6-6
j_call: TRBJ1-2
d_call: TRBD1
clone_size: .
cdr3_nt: TGTGCCAGCAGTTACTCTCGGGACAGACCCTATGGCTACACCTTC
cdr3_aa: CASSYSRDRPYGYTF

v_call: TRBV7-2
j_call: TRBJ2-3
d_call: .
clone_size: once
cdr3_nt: TGTGCCAGCAGCCGGGACTTTTTTGGAGATACGCAGTATTTT
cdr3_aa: CASSRDFFGDTQYF

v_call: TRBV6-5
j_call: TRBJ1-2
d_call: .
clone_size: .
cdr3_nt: TGTGCCAGCAGTTACTCGACAGGAACCTATGGCTACACCTTC
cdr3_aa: CASSYSTGTYGYTF

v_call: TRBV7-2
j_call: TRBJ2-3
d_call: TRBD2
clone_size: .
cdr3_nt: TGTGCCAGCAGAAGGGCGGGAGCACGCACAGATACGCAGTATTTT
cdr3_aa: CASRRAGARTDTQYF

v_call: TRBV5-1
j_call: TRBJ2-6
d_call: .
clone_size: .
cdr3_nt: TGCGCCAGCAGCTTTCTGGGGACCTCTGGGGCCAACGTCCTGACTTTC
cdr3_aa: CASSFLGTSGANVLTF

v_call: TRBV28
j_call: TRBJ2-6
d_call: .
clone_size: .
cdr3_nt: TGTGCCAGCAGTAAGGATCCCTCTGGGGCCAACGTCCTGACTTTC
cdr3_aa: CASSKDPSGANVLTF

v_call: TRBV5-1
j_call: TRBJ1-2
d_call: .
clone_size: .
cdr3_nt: TGCGCCAGCAGCTTGGTGGGGGACCATGGCTACACCTTC
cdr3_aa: CASSLVGDHGYTF

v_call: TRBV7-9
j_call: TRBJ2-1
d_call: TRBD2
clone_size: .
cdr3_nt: TGTGCCAGCAGCCTAACTAGCGGGGGCCATTACAATGAGCAGTTCTTC
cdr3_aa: CASSLTSGGHYNEQFF

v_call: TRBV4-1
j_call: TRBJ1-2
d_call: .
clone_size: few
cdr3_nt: TGCGCCAGCAGCCAAGAAGTTCAGACCTCAGATGGCTACACCTTC
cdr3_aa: CASSQEVQTSDGYTF

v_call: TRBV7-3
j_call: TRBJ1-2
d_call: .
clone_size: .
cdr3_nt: TGTGCCAGCAGCTTAACTGACGGACATGGCTACACCTTC
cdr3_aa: CASSLTDGHGYTF

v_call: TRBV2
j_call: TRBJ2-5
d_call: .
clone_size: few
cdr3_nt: TGTGCCAGCAGTGAGGGAAGAGAGACCCAGTACTTC
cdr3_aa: CASSEGRETQYF

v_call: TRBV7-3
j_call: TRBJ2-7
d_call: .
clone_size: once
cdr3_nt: TGTGCCAGCAGCCAGGGACAATACTACGAGCAGTACTTC
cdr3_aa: CASSQGQYYEQYF

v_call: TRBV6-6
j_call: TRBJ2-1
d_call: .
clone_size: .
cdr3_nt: TGTGCCAGCAGGACTAGAACAGAGGGGGGAGATGAGCAGTTCTTC
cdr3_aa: CASRTRTEGGDEQFF

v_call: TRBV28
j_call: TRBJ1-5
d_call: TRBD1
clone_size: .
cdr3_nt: TGTGCCAGCAGTTCCAGGGGGAATGGTCAGCCCCAGCATTTT
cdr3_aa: CASSSRGNGQPQHF